This T cell receptor (beta chain) was sequenced during a study of breast tumors, draining lymph nodes, adjacent tissues. As for this clonotype: The antigen is unknown. A much larger clone is a single base away; this may be a read error.

Using its own MiXCR run on the multiplex PCR reads, TCRdb lists one record per CDR3 protein. The table lists about 22,000 distinct CDR3 sequences, about 54% of them singletons, with 13% to 15% in the top ten. Findings and limits, study-wide: Tumor TCR diversity was below lymph nodes but above nontumor tissue. Compared with basal-like, luminal-like tumors shared significantly more repertoire with nontumor tissue. Findings are consistent with lymph node origin and intratumoral expansion of most tumor T cells.

CDR1 and CDR2 (germline): DFQATT, SNEGSKA (reference sequence). This CDR3 comprises 12 residues. The sample comprised breast tumor tissue. The clonotype comes from a female donor with breast cancer. Some clones in this sample may be carry-over from other donors' samples. The chain combines TRBV20-1 with TRBJ1-1; D is unclear. CDR3 sequence (DNA): TGCGGTGCGAAACAGCCCGATACCGAAGCTTTCTTT. Protein product: CGAKQPDTEAFF.